Sequencing of this TCR beta chain was carried out in a study of identical twins. Findings and caveats of the study: Conclusions rested on cross-sectional statistics rather than following the same donors. Invariant T cells like MAIT and iNKT could partly confound the zero-insertion analyses.

With no exceptions, donors were healthy Caucasians. Germline V gene lookup returns CDR1 DFQATT and CDR2 SNEGSKA (reference sequence). Trimming removed 1 base at V and 6 bases at J, with 14 bases between. The CDR3 has 14 residues. TCRdb passed the 5' RACE reads through MiXCR, listing each CDR3 protein once. The data hold some 500,000 distinct CDR3 sequences, with over 11% observed a single time. This clonotype has only a few counts. Its cognate antigen is unknown. The sample also formed part of further work on yellow fever vaccine responses in identical twins.

Material: CD4+ T cells sorted from blood. This TCR came from a woman between 18 and 30 years old in good health. The chain is built from TRBV20-1 and TRBJ2-3; the D gene is possibly TRBD1 (6 bases). The CDR3 protein is CSARGDIVPDTQYF. For the CDR3, the DNA is TGCAGTGCTAGAGGGGACATAGTACCGGATACGCAGTATTTT.